The next 2 T cell receptor beta chains were all read from a single sample in a study of blood T cell repertoires in COVID-19. TCRdb's table, derived via immunoSEQ multiplex PCR, lists solely in-frame clones and lacks some. The sample yields about 270,000 clones, nearly 90% seen once. Sequenced input: PBMCs or T cells enriched from blood (not recorded which). The receptor set was obtained from a woman in her 30s who had recovered from COVID-19.

V usage is TRBV7-6 and J usage is TRBJ2-7; D call uncertain. CDR1 and CDR2 from the germline V gene are SGHVS and FNYEAQ. Trimming stripped 1 base from V and 6 bases from J, with 16 bases between. The CDR3 covers 15 residues. CDR3 in amino acids: CASSLVGQSGVEQYF. The CDR3 DNA reads as TGTGCCAGCAGCTTAGTCGGCCAAAGTGGAGTCGAGCAGTACTTC.

This chain connects TRBV6-6 to TRBJ1-2; tentative D call: TRBD1 (6 bases). Germline V CDR1 and CDR2: MNHNY, SVGAGI (reference sequence). The CDR3 extends over 13 amino acids. The V gene lost 7 bases and the J gene lost 6 bases, with 15 bases spanning the gap. CDR3 sequence (DNA): TGTGCCAGCATTAGGGTGCAGGGGAATGGCTACACCTTC. Its protein is CASIRVQGNGYTF.